This paragraph reports one T cell receptor beta chain. Some clones are missing from TCRdb's copy, which holds only in-frame ones; the method was immunoSEQ multiplex PCR. This sample has over 70,000 clones, with roughly 78% found just once. Germline CDR1 SGHVS, CDR2 FQNEAQ. The CDR3 spans 15 residues. V was clipped by 1 base and J by 5 bases; unmatched bases: 5. This entry belongs to a study of blood T cell repertoires in COVID-19. Sequencing was performed on peripheral blood. The sequence was collected from a man aged 55 to 70 with acute or convalescent COVID-19. V usage is TRBV7-8 and J usage is TRBJ2-5; 9 positions match TRBD2. The CDR3 here is CASSLVGTSRETQYF. The CDR3 nucleotides are TGTGCCAGCAGCTTAGTCGGGACTAGCAGGGAGACCCAGTACTTC.